The 8 T cell receptor beta chains listed next were all sequenced from one sample in a study of tumor-infiltrating lymphocytes in primary liver carcinoma. For each extraction, RNA and DNA were obtained together from approximately 20-30 mg of unsorted bulk tissue. The authors made TCR beta cDNA from around 500 ng total RNA with a constant-region primer. Slightly modified ARM-PCR with three nested multiplex PCR rounds yielded TCR beta libraries. The first two PCR rounds, around 11 cycles each, used TRBV1-TRBV30 forward primers and a C-beta reverse primer. TCRdb passed the multiplex PCR reads through MiXCR, listing each CDR3 protein once. The sample contains some 130,000 distinct CDR3 sequences, approximately 68% of which appear only once. Sequenced sample: tumor-adjacent normal liver tissue. These TCRs come from a woman between 55 and 75 years old with primary liver carcinoma and hepatitis B virus infection.

The sample holds many counts of this clonotype. The chain joins TRBV7-9 to TRBJ1-2; a possible D gene is TRBD1 (5 bases). Trimming shortened V by 0 bases and J by 3 bases, and 17 bases separated the two germline ends. The CDR3 runs 17 residues. CDR1 SEHNR and CDR2 FQNEAQ come from the germline V gene (reference sequence). The CDR3 reads CASSLARSAGGDYGYTF. CDR3 coding DNA: TGTGCCAGCAGCTTAGCCCGTTCTGCCGGGGGAGACTATGGCTACACCTTC.

This clonotype was seen many times. In nucleotides, the CDR3 is TGCAGCGTTGAAGAGGCAGGGCCAAATGGCTACACCTTC. This sequence encodes CSVEEAGPNGYTF. The chain joins TRBV29-1 to TRBJ1-2, with a weak D call TRBD1 (5 bases). The CDR3 totals 13 residues. CDR1 and CDR2 (germline): SQVTM, ANQGSEA. V lost 0 bases to trimming and J lost 6 bases, with 11 bases between them.

For this clonotype: Just one base apart from a much larger clone, this may be a read error. The gene calls are TRBV28 and TRBJ1-5, with 8 nucleotides matching TRBD1. V trimming: 9 bases; J trimming: 2 bases; junction bases outside the gene matches: 12. The CDR3 contains 16 residues. Germline V gene lookup returns CDR1 MDHEN and CDR2 SYDVKM. The CDR3 DNA sequence: TGTGCCAGGAGTACGACAGGGGTATGGGGCAATCAGCCCCAGCATTTT. Its protein is CARSTTGVWGNQPQHF.

Ten or more counts support this clonotype. The gene calls are TRBV29-1 and TRBJ2-7; D perhaps matches TRBD2 (7 bases). V was pared by 7 bases and J by 5 bases, with 18 bases between. Per germline, CDR1 SQVTM and CDR2 ANQGSEA. CDR3 size: 13 residues. The CDR3 coding sequence is TGCAGCGCCCGGGAGGACAGCCGGGACGAGCAGTACTTC. Translated: CSAREDSRDEQYF.

Comment on this clonotype: A much more abundant neighbour one base away suggests this may be a read error. V and J are TRBV12-3 or TRBV12-4 and TRBJ2-1; possibly TRBD1 for D (5 bases). The CDR3 length is 11 residues. CDR3 sequence: CASSRQHERFF. CDR3 bases: TGTGCCAGCAGTCGACAGCATGAGCGGTTCTTC.

This clonotype was recorded a few times. V and J are TRBV28 and TRBJ2-5, with D possibly TRBD2 on 6 matching bases. CDR3 size: 16 residues. CDR1 MDHEN and CDR2 SYDVKM come from the germline V gene. V lost 6 bases, J lost 5 bases, and 22 bases lay in between. CDR3 in amino acids: CASSPRRAGLYETQYF. CDR3 DNA sequence: TGTGCCAGCAGCCCCCGGAGAGCGGGCCTCTACGAGACCCAGTACTTC.

Of note for this clonotype: Since the CDR3 does not end with the conserved phenylalanine or tryptophan, this likely comes from a read error. The DNA is omitted, as the CDR3 cannot be located on it reliably, and the CDR3 follows TCRdb's listing. The chain recombines TRBV11-2 with TRBJ2-1; TRBD1 is the table's D call and was not checked against the DNA. The CDR3 has 17 amino acids, counting both end residues. Looked up from germline, CDR1 is SGHAT and CDR2 is FQNNGV. CDR3 loop: CASSPQRGGSSYNEQLS.

For this clonotype: This may arise from a read error, as a much more abundant clone is one base away. The chain couples TRBV28 to TRBJ2-1; no reliable D call. Trimming shortened V by 6 bases and J by 8 bases, and 29 bases separated the two germline ends. CDR3 length: 18 amino acids. Germline values: CDR1 MDHEN, CDR2 SYDVKM. The CDR3 loop reads CASSRGCHWSLDGDEQFF. CDR3 nucleotides: TGTGCCAGCAGCCGCGGATGTCATTGGTCCCTTGACGGTGATGAGCAGTTCTTC.